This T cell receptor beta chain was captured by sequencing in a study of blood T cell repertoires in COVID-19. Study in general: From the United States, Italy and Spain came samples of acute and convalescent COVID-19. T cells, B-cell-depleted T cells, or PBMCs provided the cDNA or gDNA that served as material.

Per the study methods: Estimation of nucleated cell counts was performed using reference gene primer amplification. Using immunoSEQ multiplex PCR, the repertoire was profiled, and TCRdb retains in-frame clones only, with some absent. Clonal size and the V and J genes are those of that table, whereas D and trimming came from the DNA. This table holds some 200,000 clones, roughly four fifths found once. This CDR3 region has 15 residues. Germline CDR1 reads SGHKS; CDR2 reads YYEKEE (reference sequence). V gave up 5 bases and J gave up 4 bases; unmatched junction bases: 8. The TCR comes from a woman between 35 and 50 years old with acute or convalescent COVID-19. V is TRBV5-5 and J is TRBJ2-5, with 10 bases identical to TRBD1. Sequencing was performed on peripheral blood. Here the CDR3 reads CASRGTGDNRETQYF. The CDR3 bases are TGTGCCAGCAGGGGGACAGGGGATAATAGAGAGACCCAGTACTTC.